This entry describes one T cell receptor beta chain. Profiled with immunoSEQ multiplex PCR; TCRdb holds only in-frame clones, not every one. There are tens of thousands of clones in the sample; 84% occur only once, and 36% lies in the top ten. This entry comes from a study of blood T cell repertoires in COVID-19. Study in general: Both acute and convalescent COVID-19 samples were obtained from the United States, Italy and Spain.

The germline CDR1 and CDR2 sequences are MNHEY and SMNVEV (reference sequence). Trimming shortened V by 7 bases and J by 6 bases, and 21 bases separated the two germline ends. The length of the CDR3 is 15 residues. V gene TRBV27 combines with J gene TRBJ1-1; TRBD1 might be the D (6 bases). This sequence originates from a man in his 70s with acute or convalescent COVID-19. What was sequenced was peripheral blood. The CDR3 sequence: CASTATSRGWPEAFF. The CDR3 DNA is TGTGCCAGCACGGCAACTTCCAGGGGATGGCCTGAAGCTTTCTTT.